This record covers a single TCR beta chain. Method: immunoSEQ multiplex PCR; TCRdb's copy keeps in-frame clones and lacks some. The data contain fewer than 65,000 clones, 70% to 90% of them singletons. The CDR3 sequence is 11 residues long. Germline loops: CDR1 MDHEN, CDR2 SYDVKM. The data are from a study of OX40 agonist ivuxolimab in advanced cancers. This chain uses TRBV28 with TRBJ1-1; D is undetermined. This receptor was obtained from an adult with an advanced solid tumor such as melanoma, head and neck, liver or kidney cancer. The input for sequencing was CD4+ or CD8+ T cells sorted from blood, taken in a trial of the OX40 agonist ivuxolimab. CDR3 DNA sequence: TGTGCGGCGGTCCTGAACACTGAAGCTTTCTTT. It translates to CAAVLNTEAFF.